This record covers a single TCR beta chain. Its specificity is not known. Amplified TCR beta CDR3 regions derived from RNA transcripts. RT-PCR in the first round (using the HTBI primer set) targeted the TCR CDR3. In TCRdb, the multiplex PCR reads were re-called with MiXCR into one record per CDR3 protein. This repertoire shows about 840,000 distinct CDR3 sequences, around 38% found once; its top ten account for approximately 10%. The data were taken from a study of T cells in Graves' hyperthyroidism and ophthalmopathy. Study observations and caveats: Within blood appeared most thyroid clonotypes that had expanded above 0.001.

Trimming shortened V by 3 bases and J by 5 bases, and 14 bases separated the two germline ends. The germline V gene encodes CDR1 PRHDT and CDR2 FYEKMQ (reference sequence). The CDR3 totals 14 residues. The gene calls are TRBV13 and TRBJ2-7; D may be TRBD2 (5 bases). This TCR came from a man between 18 and 35 years old with Graves' hyperthyroidism. The sequenced sample consisted of blood. CDR3 DNA sequence: TGTGCCAGCAGCTTGACCGAGGTGGGAGACGAGCAGTACTTC. Its translation: CASSLTEVGDEQYF.